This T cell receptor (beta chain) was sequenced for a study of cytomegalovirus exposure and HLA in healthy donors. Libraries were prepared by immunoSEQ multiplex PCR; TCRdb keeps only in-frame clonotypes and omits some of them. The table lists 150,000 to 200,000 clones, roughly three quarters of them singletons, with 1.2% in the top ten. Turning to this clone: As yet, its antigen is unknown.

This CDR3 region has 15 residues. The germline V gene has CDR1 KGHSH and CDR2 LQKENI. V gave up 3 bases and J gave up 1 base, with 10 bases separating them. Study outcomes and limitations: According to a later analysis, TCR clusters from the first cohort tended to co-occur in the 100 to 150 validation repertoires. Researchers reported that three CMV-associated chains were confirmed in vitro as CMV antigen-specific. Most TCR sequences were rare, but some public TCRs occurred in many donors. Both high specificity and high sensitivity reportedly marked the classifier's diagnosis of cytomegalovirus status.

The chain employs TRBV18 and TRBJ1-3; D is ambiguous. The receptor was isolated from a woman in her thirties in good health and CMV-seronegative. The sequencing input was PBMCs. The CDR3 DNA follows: TGTGCCAGCTCACCTCAGGATATATCTGGAAACACCATATATTTT. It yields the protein CASSPQDISGNTIYF.